Detailed here is one TCR beta chain. Antigen specificity is unknown. The sample comes from a study of shared clonotypes between healthy human individuals. About the study: Per donor, three plates held CD4 naive cells, three held CD4 memory, two held CD8 naive and one held CD8 memory.

CDR1 and CDR2 (germline): MNHEY, SVGAGI. This CDR3 has 13 residues. V shed 8 bases and J shed 0 bases, with 10 bases lying between them. Study-wide results and caveats: Estimated clonotype richness was generally higher in naive than memory subsets.

Some clones are missing from TCRdb's copy, which holds only in-frame ones; the method was immunoSEQ multiplex PCR. Of fewer than 1.8 million clones in the sample, around 98.5% were seen once. The sequence was collected from a man aged 30 to 45 in good health. Source material: naive CD4+ T cells sorted from blood. Subset given: CD45RA+ positively selected. V is TRBV6-5 and J is TRBJ1-1; D may be TRBD1 (5 bases). CDR3 nucleotides: TGTGCCAGCCTCAGGGACCTGAACACTGAAGCTTTCTTT. Its protein product is CASLRDLNTEAFF.